The rows below give T cell receptor beta chains drawn from one sample of a study of PD-L1 blockade in urothelial cancer. Measured with immunoSEQ multiplex PCR; TCRdb has only the in-frame clones, and not every one. The sample lists about 52,000 clones; about four fifths were seen once. Specimen: PBMCs, collected around atezolizumab (anti-PD-L1) treatment. The receptors derive from a man aged 50 to 60 with urothelial cancer. Each CDR3 is given with its conserved first and last residue. Fields, in order: V gene, J gene, D gene, clone size, CDR3 protein, CDR3 DNA. The D gene is left open where the match is weak. Clone size appears in some rows only: once, few, many, or a class for an expanded clone.

TRBV7-2	TRBJ2-7	TRBD2	.	CASSSAGGPYEQYF	TGTGCCAGCAGTTCCGCGGGAGGGCCTTACGAGCAGTACTTC
TRBV6-5	TRBJ2-7	.	.	CASSYSRSYYEQYF	TGTGCCAGCAGTTACTCGAGATCCTACTACGAGCAGTACTTC
TRBV6-1	TRBJ2-5	TRBD1	.	CASSEEQGAEETQYF	TGTGCCAGCAGTGAAGAACAGGGGGCGGAGGAGACCCAGTACTTC
TRBV4-1	TRBJ2-7	.	.	CASSQDETPDEEQYF	TGCGCCAGCAGCCAAGATGAGACTCCTGACGAGGAGCAGTACTTC
TRBV27	TRBJ1-2	.	.	CASSLSGGGRGYTF	TGTGCCAGCAGTTTATCGGGGGGAGGCCGGGGCTACACCTTC
TRBV9	TRBJ1-2	.	.	CASSVGSTAGDLNYGYTF	TGTGCCAGCAGCGTAGGTTCTACCGCAGGGGACCTTAACTATGGCTACACCTTC
TRBV2	TRBJ2-1	TRBD2	.	CASSRGATSGYYEQFF	TGTGCCAGCAGTCGGGGGGCGACTAGCGGGTACTATGAGCAGTTCTTC
TRBV30	TRBJ2-1	.	.	CAWNPSFPLLYNEQFF	TGTGCCTGGAACCCGAGCTTCCCCCTATTATACAATGAGCAGTTCTTC
TRBV19	TRBJ1-2	.	once	CASSRTGFNGGYTF	TGTGCCAGTAGCCGAACAGGGTTTAATGGTGGCTACACCTTC
TRBV6-4	TRBJ2-2	TRBD1	.	CASSEGTGNTGELFF	TGTGCCAGCAGTGAAGGGACAGGCAACACCGGGGAGCTGTTTTTT
TRBV6-6	TRBJ2-7	.	.	CASSLIRGSYEQYF	TGTGCCAGCAGTTTGATAAGAGGGTCCTACGAGCAGTACTTC
TRBV19	TRBJ2-5	.	.	CASRSIGRDTQETQYF	TGTGCCAGTAGATCAATTGGGCGGGATACTCAGGAGACCCAGTACTTC
TRBV6-5	TRBJ1-1	.	once	CASSYRGANTEAFF	TGTGCCAGCAGTTACAGGGGCGCGAACACTGAAGCTTTCTTT
TRBV5-1	TRBJ2-7	.	.	CASSLNFDEQYF	TGCGCCAGCAGCTTGAACTTTGACGAGCAGTACTTC
TRBV6-6	TRBJ1-2	.	.	CASSTSEGGYTF	TGTGCCAGTTCAACTTCGGAGGGTGGCTACACCTTC
TRBV5-1	TRBJ2-5	TRBD2	.	CASSASGSSRKTQYF	TGCGCCAGCAGCGCTAGCGGGAGTAGTAGGAAGACCCAGTACTTC
TRBV30	TRBJ2-1	TRBD2	.	CAWSGLRGGGEQFF	TGTGCCTGGAGTGGTTTGCGGGGGGGCGGTGAGCAGTTCTTC
TRBV28	TRBJ2-5	TRBD1	.	CASSFTGGFQYF	TGTGCCAGCAGTTTTACAGGGGGGTTCCAGTACTTC
TRBV11-2	TRBJ1-2	TRBD1	.	CASSLGQGTGSYGYTF	TGTGCCAGCAGCTTAGGACAGGGGACGGGTTCCTATGGCTACACCTTC
TRBV9	TRBJ2-1	TRBD2	few	CASSAGSGGRNEQFF	TGTGCCAGCAGCGCGGGATCTGGCGGGAGAAATGAGCAGTTCTTC
TRBV6-1	TRBJ1-5	TRBD1	.	CASSGTGAHGQPQHF	TGTGCCAGTAGCGGGACAGGGGCACACGGTCAGCCCCAGCATTTT
TRBV28	TRBJ2-2	TRBD1	.	CASSFTLRGWTGELFF	TGTGCCAGCAGTTTTACCCTCAGGGGGTGGACCGGGGAGCTGTTTTTT
TRBV9	TRBJ2-7	.	once	CASSVSGQTYEQYF	TGTGCCAGCAGCGTATCGGGTCAGACCTACGAGCAGTACTTC
TRBV19	TRBJ1-2	.	.	CASRQQGYDYGYTF	TGTGCCAGTAGGCAACAGGGTTATGACTATGGCTACACCTTC
TRBV6-1	TRBJ2-7	TRBD1	few	CASSTDRGRGLDF	TGTGCCAGCAGCACCGACAGGGGGCGCGGGTTGGACTTC
TRBV16	TRBJ1-5	.	.	CASSQSGGNQPQHF	TGTGCCAGCAGCCAATCGGGGGGGAATCAGCCCCAGCATTTT
TRBV2	TRBJ1-5	.	.	CASTRSYGQPQHF	TGTGCCAGCACCCGGAGTTATGGTCAGCCCCAGCATTTT
TRBV19	TRBJ2-6	TRBD2	.	CASSGLAGGGANVLTF	TGTGCCAGTTCGGGACTAGCGGGAGGTGGGGCCAACGTCCTGACTTTC
TRBV7-2	TRBJ1-2	.	.	CASSPRQYNYGYTF	TGTGCCAGCAGCCCGCGACAGTATAACTATGGCTACACCTTC
TRBV6-6	TRBJ2-7	.	few	CASRQGLDEQYF	TGTGCCAGCCGGCAGGGGTTAGACGAGCAGTACTTC
TRBV9	TRBJ2-6	.	.	CASSVGGFSGANVLTF	TGTGCCAGCAGCGTTGGGGGGTTCTCTGGGGCCAACGTCCTGACTTTC
TRBV7-9	TRBJ1-1	.	.	CASSQQMNTEAFF	TGTGCCAGCAGTCAACAGATGAACACTGAAGCTTTCTTT
TRBV11-2	TRBJ2-2	.	few	CASSPLRVTGELFF	TGTGCCAGCAGCCCCCTCAGGGTCACCGGGGAGCTGTTTTTT
TRBV19	TRBJ2-7	TRBD1	.	CASKSSGTGPAYEQYF	TGTGCCAGTAAGAGCTCCGGGACAGGGCCAGCCTACGAGCAGTACTTC
TRBV4-3	TRBJ2-7	TRBD1	.	CASSQDPTGGENYEQYF	TGCGCCAGCAGCCAAGACCCGACAGGGGGCGAAAACTACGAGCAGTACTTC
TRBV30	TRBJ1-1	.	.	CAWAKGGFGGTEAFF	TGTGCCTGGGCCAAGGGCGGGTTCGGGGGCACTGAAGCTTTCTTT
TRBV6-5	TRBJ1-1	TRBD1	.	CASRDRGRFGAFF	TGTGCCAGCAGGGACAGGGGGCGGTTTGGCGCTTTCTTT
TRBV6-5	TRBJ2-1	.	.	CASSRGWEQFF	TGTGCCAGCAGCCGGGGGTGGGAGCAGTTCTTC
TRBV4-3	TRBJ2-4	TRBD2	once	CASSHLPRGKTSGPSGNIQYF	TGCGCCAGCAGCCATCTCCCGCGGGGCAAGACTAGCGGCCCCTCCGGGAACATTCAGTACTTC
TRBV7-8	TRBJ2-7	TRBD1	.	CASSMGQMTTLTYEQYF	TGTGCCAGCAGCATGGGACAGATGACTACCCTAACCTACGAGCAGTACTTC
TRBV19	TRBJ1-1	.	once	CASSSLQGNTEAFF	TGTGCCAGTAGCAGTCTACAGGGTAACACTGAAGCTTTCTTT
TRBV5-1	TRBJ2-7	.	.	CASSLVGGEQYF	TGCGCCAGCAGCTTGGTAGGGGGCGAGCAGTACTTC
TRBV27	TRBJ1-4	.	.	CASSSFALEEGGLANEKLFF	TGTGCCAGCAGTTCTTTTGCCCTCGAGGAAGGGGGATTGGCTAATGAAAAACTGTTTTTT
TRBV11-1	TRBJ2-2	TRBD2	.	CASSLLRGGNTGELFF	TGTGCCAGCAGCTTACTCCGGGGGGGGAACACCGGGGAGCTGTTTTTT
TRBV7-6	TRBJ2-1	TRBD1	.	CASSLARQGAGMGEQFF	TGTGCCAGCAGCTTAGCGCGCCAGGGGGCGGGAATGGGGGAGCAGTTCTTC